This T cell receptor (beta chain) was recovered during a study of identical twins (dated by TCRdb to about 2016). For the wider study: The study deep-sequenced TCR alpha and beta repertoires from monozygotic twins, unrelated adults of various ages and cord blood to test whether fetal clonotypes persist. To rule out contamination, replicate twin experiments were performed at different times with different library preparation protocols. Study-wide conclusions, independent of this receptor: Zero-insertion analyses could be partly confounded by invariant T cells such as MAIT and iNKT, though diverse VJ usage argued against such confounding for most clonotypes. Fewer insertions were carried by abundant cord blood beta clonotypes; a weaker similar trend was observed in young adult naive repertoires, while no such trend was observed in memory repertoires. Compared with coincidental sharing between unrelated individuals, out-of-frame TCR alpha sequences shared between twins showed an excess of sequences with low generation probability. Because the same donors could not be followed over many years, the conclusions depended on cross-sectional statistical analysis. Out-of-frame TCR alpha sharing in monozygotic twins was systematically underestimated by recombination models, whereas sharing between unrelated individuals was in agreement with the recombination models. Excess twin sharing in beta out-of-frame sequences was weaker because fewer shared sequences lowered the signal-to-noise ratio.

Ten or more counts support this clonotype. This receptor's antigen is unknown. Base-call qualities are not available, and no considerably larger clone is one nucleotide away. The protocol used for the library was 5' RACE. Instrument used: Illumina HiSeq 2000. Template switching introduced a universal primer binding site; the final cDNA contained a unique molecular identifier, enabling accurate counting of TCR cDNA molecules. Specific primers in the conserved constant-segment region were used to synthesize first-strand cDNA for the TCR alpha and beta chains. To control for contamination, every cDNA library carried two barcodes: a SMART-Mk sample barcode plus Illumina barcodes. TruSeq adapter sequences along with Illumina sample barcodes were introduced in two successive PCR steps. The TCR alpha and beta cDNA libraries were sequenced on the Illumina HiSeq platform using custom primers. For the original study's pipeline: MiGEC processed the raw reads to extract unique molecular identifiers, while MiXCR was used to determine the CDR3 positions. For each individual, recombination models were inferred using an EM algorithm with the repgenHMM and IGoR tools. The tcR package in R was used for shared clonotype analysis, with sharing normalized by the product of cloneset sizes. Out-of-frame nonproductive sequences were analyzed to study raw recombination free of thymic and clonal selection effects. TCRdb handled the public reads itself, with Q25 trimming in fastp and clone calling in MiXCR, and kept productive beta chains. Under each unique CDR3 protein, matching rows form one entry showing the most common genes and DNA. TCRdb, not the original authors, processed these V and J calls. A total of hundreds of thousands of distinct CDR3 sequences appear in this sample, 10% to 15% of them only once. 1.5% to 2% of the sample lies in the top ten.

All donors were healthy Caucasians. Three pairs of female monozygotic twins, all aged about 18 to 30 years, were included in the twin cohort. Peripheral blood mononuclear cells were used as the source from which RNA for TCR libraries was isolated. These data were also reused for a study on yellow fever vaccine responses in identical twins. As the second publication notes: According to the authors, in identical twins the way T cells responded to vaccination appeared partly convergent and partly personalized. In identical twins, the study followed T cell clones that responded to the vaccine with precision.

Sequencing was done on a sample of PBMCs. The TCR sequence derives from a young woman in good health.

The nucleotides are TGTGCCAGCAGTCCATCACGACTAGCAGTCCAAGAGACCCAGTACTTC. Its protein product is CASSPSRLAVQETQYF. Here the chain combines TRBV28 and TRBJ2-5, with 7 bases matching TRBD2. Including the terminal cysteine and phenylalanine, the CDR3 comprises 16 residues. Only the CDR3 portion is preserved as DNA: 48 bases, with reading frame beginning at the first base. Trimming accounts for 5 bases at V and 1 base at J, while the number of junction bases matched to no gene is 10. From a lookup of the germline V gene, CDR1 and CDR2 are MDHEN and SYDVKM.